This TCR beta chain was profiled in a study of spatial heterogeneity in lung cancer (dated by TCRdb to the late 2010s). Concerning the study at large: Donors were 65 to 85 patients with early-stage, untreated non-small cell lung cancer from the lung TRACERx cohort. Follow-up PBMC samples were sequenced whenever available, with the median time to follow-up being around 25 months after resection. Beta-chain transcripts were consistently detected in greater numbers than alpha-chain transcripts, which likely reflected higher beta-chain transcript abundance. In the raw uncorrected reads, each unique combination of TCR and UMI appeared more than ten times on average. In non-small cell lung cancer, the study made a quantitative comparison of TCR alpha and beta repertoires among multiple tumor regions, matched nontumor lung and blood. Nonsynonymous mutation counts, determined by whole-exome sequencing of tumor tissue, were related to TCR repertoire features. Both alpha and beta chains were TCR-sequenced in 220 or so tumor regions, some 64 matched nontumor lung samples and more than 50 PBMC samples obtained at surgery.

The CDR3 goes from the cysteine to the phenylalanine over 15 residues. The CDR3 DNA has 45 bases and is translated from base 1. The junction carries 14 bases between V and J, which are trimmed by 2 bases and 7 bases respectively. CDR1 is given as MNHNS and CDR2 as SASEGT, both from the germline V gene. Read against the paper, the sample's time point label means: blood at routine non-recurrence follow-up after resection. Whole RNA extracted from tumor and nontumor lung tissue, or from cryopreserved PBMC samples, was used for TCR sequencing without cell sorting. Patients were selected for TCR sequencing only if sufficient RNA was available from at least two tumor regions. This clonotype was seen ten or more times. Its binding antigen is unknown. Base qualities are not provided; no much larger clone lies one nucleotide away. Here is what the overall study found, with its caveats: Additional single-cell paired TCR alpha and beta sequencing was considered necessary to confirm, at a functional level, the hypothesis that regional TCRs recognize regional mutations. Only around 15 patients were included in comparisons of baseline and follow-up blood repertoires. Ubiquitous expanded tumor TCRs were detected in blood more often at tumor resection than at routine follow-up.

Libraries were prepared through 5' RACE. The sample was run on a NextSeq 500. In the TCR library protocol, a unique molecular identifier was attached to each TCR cDNA molecule so that PCR and sequencing errors could be corrected. The authors processed their data as follows. Decombinator tools were used for TCR identification, UMI-based error correction and CDR3 extraction. TCRs above a frequency of 2 per 1,000, corresponding to the top 1% of the tumor frequency distribution, were defined as expanded. Rényi diversity was computed with the R vegan package after subsampling each repertoire 100 times to 5,000 TCRs. CDR3 similarity networks were built from amino acid triplet string-kernel similarity, with CDR3s being connected when pairwise similarity was above 0.82. The public reads were reanalyzed by TCRdb: fastp trimming at Q25, MiXCR alignment, in-frame beta chains only. CDR3 protein sequences are deduplicated, and each keeps its most common genes and DNA. These V and J calls originate from TCRdb's pipeline instead of the authors' own analysis. In all, the sample holds about 20,000 distinct CDR3 sequences, and about 9.1% of those were seen once. The ten largest clones capture 30% to 45% of the sample.

The specimen comprised PBMCs, sampled at follow-up. The sequence links TRBV6-1 to TRBJ1-4; a tentative D match to TRBD1 spans 6 bases. The TCR originated in a female donor with early-stage non-small cell lung cancer. The CDR3 reads as follows: CASSEIQGRGEKLFF. DNA sequence: TGTGCCAGCAGTGAAATACAGGGACGTGGTGAAAAACTGTTTTTT.